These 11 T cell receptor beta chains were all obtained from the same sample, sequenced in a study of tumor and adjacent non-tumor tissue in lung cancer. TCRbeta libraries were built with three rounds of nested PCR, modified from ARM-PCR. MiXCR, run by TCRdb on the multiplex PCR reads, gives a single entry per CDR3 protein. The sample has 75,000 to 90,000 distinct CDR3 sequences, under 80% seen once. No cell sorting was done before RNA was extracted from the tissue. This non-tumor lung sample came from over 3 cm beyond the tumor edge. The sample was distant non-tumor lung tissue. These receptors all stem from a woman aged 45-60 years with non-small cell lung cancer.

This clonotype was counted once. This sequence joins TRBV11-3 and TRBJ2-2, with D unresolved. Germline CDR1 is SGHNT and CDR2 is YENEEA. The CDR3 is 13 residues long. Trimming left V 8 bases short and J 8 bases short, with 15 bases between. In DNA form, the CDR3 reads TGTGCCAGCTGTAGGGTCCAGAGAGGGGAGCTGTTTTTT. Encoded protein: CASCRVQRGELFF.

DNA for the CDR3: TGTGCAAGCCGGGACAGGGGGTCTGATGAAAAACTGTTTTTT. This codes for CASRDRGSDEKLFF. The chain combines TRBV6-5 with TRBJ1-4; the match to TRBD1 covers 11 bases. The germline V gene encodes CDR1 MNHEY and CDR2 SVGAGI. The CDR3 sequence is 14 residues long.

This CDR3 reads CGIRPETGLNEKLFF. The CDR3 DNA reads as TGCGGCATCAGACCCGAGACAGGTCTCAATGAAAAACTGTTTTTT. This chain uses TRBV29-1 with TRBJ1-4; D possibly corresponds to TRBD1 (6 bases). The CDR3 extends over 15 amino acids. From germline, CDR1 is SQVTM and CDR2 ANQGSEA.

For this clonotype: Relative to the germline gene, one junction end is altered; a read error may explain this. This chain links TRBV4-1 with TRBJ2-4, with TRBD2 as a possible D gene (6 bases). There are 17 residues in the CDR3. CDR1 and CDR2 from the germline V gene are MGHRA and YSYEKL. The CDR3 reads CACSQPARGTGRNIQYF. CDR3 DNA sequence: TGCGCCTGCAGTCAACCCGCCCGGGGGACCGGTAGGAACATTCAGTACTTC.

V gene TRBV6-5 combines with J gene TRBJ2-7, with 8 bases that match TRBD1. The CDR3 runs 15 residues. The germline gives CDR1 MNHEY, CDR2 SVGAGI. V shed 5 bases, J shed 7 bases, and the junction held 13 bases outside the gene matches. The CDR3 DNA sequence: TGTGCCAGCAGTAAACCCAGGGGGCAAAAGTGTGAGCAGTACTTC. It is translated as CASSKPRGQKCEQYF.

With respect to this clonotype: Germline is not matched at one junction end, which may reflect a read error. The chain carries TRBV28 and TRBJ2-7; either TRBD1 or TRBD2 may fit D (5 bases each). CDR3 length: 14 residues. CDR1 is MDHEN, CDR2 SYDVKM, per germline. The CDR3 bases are TGTGCCAGTAGTTACGGTCGGGGCAGGGACGAGCAGTACTTC. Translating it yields CASSYGRGRDEQYF.

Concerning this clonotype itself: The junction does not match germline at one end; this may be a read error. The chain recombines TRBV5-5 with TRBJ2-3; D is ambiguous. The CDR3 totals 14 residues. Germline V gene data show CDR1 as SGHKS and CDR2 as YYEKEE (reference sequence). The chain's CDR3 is CGSSFLENTDTQYF. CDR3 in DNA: TGTGGCAGCAGTTTCTTAGAGAACACAGATACGCAGTATTTT.

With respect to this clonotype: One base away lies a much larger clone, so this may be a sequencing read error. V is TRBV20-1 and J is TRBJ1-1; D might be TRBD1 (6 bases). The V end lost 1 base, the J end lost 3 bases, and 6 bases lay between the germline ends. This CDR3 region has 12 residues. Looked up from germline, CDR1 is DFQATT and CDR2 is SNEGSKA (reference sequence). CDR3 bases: TGCAGTGCTAGAGCAGGGGACACTGAAGCTTTCTTT. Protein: CSARAGDTEAFF.

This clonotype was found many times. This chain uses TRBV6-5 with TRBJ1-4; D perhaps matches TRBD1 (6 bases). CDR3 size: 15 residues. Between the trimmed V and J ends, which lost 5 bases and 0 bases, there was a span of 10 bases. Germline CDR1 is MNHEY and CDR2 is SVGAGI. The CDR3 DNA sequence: TGTGCCAGCAGTCTATACAGGGCAACTAATGAAAAACTGTTTTTT. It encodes CASSLYRATNEKLFF.

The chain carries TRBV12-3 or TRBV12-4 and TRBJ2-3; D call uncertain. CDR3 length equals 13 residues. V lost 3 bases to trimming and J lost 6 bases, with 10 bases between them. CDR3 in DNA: TGTGCCAGCAGTTTTTTAGACTCCGATACGCAGTATTTT. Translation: CASSFLDSDTQYF.

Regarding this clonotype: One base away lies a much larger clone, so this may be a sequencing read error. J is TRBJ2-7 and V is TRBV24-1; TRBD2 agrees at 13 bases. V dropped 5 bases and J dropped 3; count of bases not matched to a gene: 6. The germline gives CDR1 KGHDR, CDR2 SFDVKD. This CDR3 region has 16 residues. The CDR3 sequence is CATSVGGLAGIYEQYF. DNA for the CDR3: TGTGCCACCAGTGTTGGGGGACTAGCGGGAATCTACGAGCAGTACTTC.